Below are 30 T cell receptor beta chains sequenced from a single sample in a study of blood T cell repertoires in COVID-19. TCRdb's copy holds only in-frame clones and misses some; the assay was immunoSEQ multiplex PCR. There are about 240,000 clones in the sample; more than 75% occur only once, and 0.99% lies in the top ten. The sequencing sample was made of peripheral blood. All receptors derive from a woman between 35 and 50 years old who had recovered from COVID-19.

This clone was seen a single time. This chain connects TRBV3-1 (or the pseudogene TRBV3-2) to TRBJ2-1, with TRBD2 matching 7 bases. V lost 4 bases, J lost 9 bases, and 12 bases stayed unmatched. Germline V gene data show CDR1 as LGHDT and CDR2 as YNNKEL (reference sequence). CDR3 size: 15 residues. The CDR3 DNA is TGTGCCAGCAGCCCCCGCGGAGGGAGGGGTGGTGAGCAGTTCTTC. As protein: CASSPRGGRGGEQFF.

Regarding this clone: The junction differs from germline at one of its ends, possibly a read error. The genes are TRBV19 and TRBJ2-1, with TRBD2 matching 11 bases. The CDR3 is 13 residues long. Germline values: CDR1 LNHDA, CDR2 SQIVND (reference sequence). The CDR3 spells CAGSGRAGGEQFF. CDR3 bases: TGTGCCGGTAGCGGGAGGGCCGGGGGTGAGCAGTTCTTC.

The rearrangement links TRBV28 to TRBJ2-3; D possibly corresponds to TRBD2 (6 bases). V was trimmed by 7 bases and J by 2 bases, leaving 13 bases between them. Germline values: CDR1 MDHEN, CDR2 SYDVKM. CDR3 length: 14 amino acids. CDR3: CASTLGGTTDTQYF. The CDR3 DNA is TGTGCCAGCACCTTGGGGGGAACCACAGATACGCAGTATTTT.

This rearrangement joins TRBV7-9 to TRBJ2-3, with a possible D match to TRBD1 (6 bases). The CDR3 is made up of 15 amino acids. Germline loops: CDR1 SEHNR, CDR2 FQNEAQ (reference sequence). V was shortened by 2 bases and J by 1 base, with 10 bases between the two germline ends. This CDR3 reads CASSLLTGRTDTQYF. The DNA of the CDR3 is TGTGCCAGCAGCTTACTTACAGGGCGCACAGATACGCAGTATTTT.

CDR3 protein: CASRRNTGQAGGYTF. In DNA form, the CDR3 reads TGTGCCAGCAGGAGAAACACTGGACAGGCGGGTGGCTACACCTTC. The chain links TRBV6-6 to TRBJ1-2, with 7 bases that match TRBD1. This CDR3 has 15 amino acids. Germline CDR1 reads MNHNY; CDR2 reads SVGAGI (reference sequence). V lost 6 bases to trimming and J lost 7 bases; unmatched junction nucleotides: 14.

The chain recombines TRBV6-4 with TRBJ2-1; TRBD2 is a possible D gene (6 bases). Trimming removed 4 bases from V and 9 bases from J, with 10 bases in between. Per germline, CDR1 MRHNA and CDR2 SNTAGT. The CDR3 totals 12 residues. The CDR3 spells CASSALRGEQFF. The CDR3 bases are TGTGCCAGCAGTGCCCTGCGGGGTGAGCAGTTCTTC.

This chain links TRBV18 with TRBJ2-7, with 11 bases lining up with TRBD2. The CDR3 length is 14 residues. Germline CDR1 and CDR2: KGHSH and LQKENI. Losses at the gene ends were 3 bases for V and 7 bases for J; bases not matched to a gene: 5. This chain's CDR3 is CASSPGLAAGEQYF. The CDR3 nucleotides are TGTGCCAGCTCACCGGGACTAGCGGCGGGGGAGCAGTACTTC.

The chain joins TRBV10-3 to TRBJ2-3; TRBD2 matches at 9 bases. The CDR3 has 15 amino acids. Germline CDR1 ENHRY, CDR2 SYGVKD. Trimming at V came to 6 bases and at J to 6 bases, leaving 10 bases not matched to a gene. The DNA for the CDR3 is TGTGCCATCAGGGGCCCGGGCGGGAGGGAGGATACGCAGTATTTT. It specifies CAIRGPGGREDTQYF.

There are a few counts of this clone. The J gene is TRBJ1-4, the V gene TRBV11-2; D gene unclear. The CDR3 runs 16 residues. CDR1 is SGHAT and CDR2 is FQNNGV in the germline V gene. With 1 base removed from V and 2 bases from J, the gap between germline ends came to 11 bases. The DNA for the CDR3 is TGTGCCAGCAGCTTAGCTTCCCGGCGGACTAATGAAAAACTGTTTTTT. This encodes CASSLASRRTNEKLFF.

In its sample, this clone was seen once. This chain uses TRBV7-8 with TRBJ2-5; possibly TRBD2 for D (6 bases). The CDR3 consists of 13 residues. Trimming took 5 bases from V and 7 from J, leaving 14 bases between them. Germline CDR1 is SGHVS and CDR2 is FQNEAQ. The CDR3, as DNA: TGTGCCAGCAGCCCCCCGGGGGTGGGGACCCAGTACTTC. Amino acids: CASSPPGVGTQYF.

CDR3 loop: CASSSDREQETQYF. In nucleotides, the CDR3 is TGTGCCAGCAGCTCGGACAGGGAACAAGAGACCCAGTACTTC. The genes are TRBV7-9 and TRBJ2-5; 8 positions agree with TRBD1. The J segment lost 2 bases and the V segment lost 4 bases, leaving 3 bases of the junction unmatched. Looked up from germline, CDR1 is SEHNR and CDR2 is FQNEAQ (reference sequence). The CDR3 is 14 amino acids.

This sequence joins TRBV14 and TRBJ2-3; 10 bases agree with TRBD2. Germline V gene sequence: CDR1 SGHDN, CDR2 FVKESK. V was pared by 4 bases and J by 5 bases, with 9 bases of the junction left unmatched. CDR3 length equals 16 residues. CDR3 coding DNA: TGTGCCAGCAGCCGACAAGCGGGAGGGCCGGGAGATACGCAGTATTTT. Amino acids: CASSRQAGGPGDTQYF.

The chain joins TRBV5-1 to TRBJ2-5, with 9 nucleotides matching TRBD2. V gave up 0 bases and J gave up 7 bases; unmatched junction bases: 13. CDR1 and CDR2 from the germline V gene are SGHRS and YFSETQ. The CDR3 totals 17 residues. CDR3 protein: CASSLDGGGRAVGTQYF. The DNA for the CDR3 is TGCGCCAGCAGCTTGGATGGGGGCGGGAGGGCCGTTGGGACCCAGTACTTC.

The chain couples TRBV9 to TRBJ2-2; D is undetermined. The germline CDR1 and CDR2 sequences are SGDLS and YYNGEE. V was clipped by 0 bases and J by 2 bases, with 5 bases between them. This CDR3 has 14 amino acids. The CDR3 DNA follows: TGTGCCAGCAGCGTAGGGCCCAACACCGGGGAGCTGTTTTTT. The encoded protein is CASSVGPNTGELFF. The whole variable domain, remainder taken from reference TRBV9 and TRBJ2-2, is DSGVTQTPKHLITATGQRVTLRCSPRSGDLSVYWYQQSLDQGLQFLIQYYNGEERAKGNILERFSAQQFPDLHSELNLSSLELGDSALYFCASSVGPNTGELFFGEGSRLTVL.

This clone appeared a single time. The V and J genes are TRBV6-6 and TRBJ2-7; D is perhaps TRBD2 (6 bases). Trimming shortened V by 8 bases and J by 2 bases, and 16 bases separated the two germline ends. The CDR3 runs to 14 residues. Germline V gene data show CDR1 as MNHNY and CDR2 as SVGAGI (reference sequence). This chain's CDR3 is CASRRAAGPYEQYF. CDR3 nucleotide sequence: TGTGCCAGCCGAAGAGCCGCGGGGCCCTACGAGCAGTACTTC.

On this clone itself: At the DNA level, this CDR3 is encoded by other sequences in the same sample as well. The chain is built from TRBV7-7 and TRBJ2-1, with D unresolved. V was pared by 1 base and J by 0 bases, with 7 bases between. Germline-derived CDR1 and CDR2 are SSHAT and FNYEAQ (reference sequence). This CDR3 region has 15 residues. The CDR3 DNA sequence: TGTGCCAGCAGCTTAGGGCCCTCCTCCTACAATGAGCAGTTCTTC. This sequence encodes CASSLGPSSYNEQFF.

CDR3 coding DNA: TGTGCCAGCAGCTTGAGGGTCCTAGCGGCCAGCACAGATACGCAGTATTTT. Protein sequence: CASSLRVLAASTDTQYF. This chain links TRBV5-8 with TRBJ2-3, with 7 nucleotides matching TRBD2. Germline values: CDR1 SGHTS, CDR2 YDEGEE. CDR3 size: 17 residues. V was clipped by 1 base and J by 0 bases; unmatched bases: 8.

V is TRBV6-2 or TRBV6-3 and J is TRBJ2-5; weak D call: TRBD1 (6 bases). CDR1 MNHEY and CDR2 SVGEGT come from the germline V gene. Trimming pared 0 bases from V and 1 base from J, leaving 12 bases between. The CDR3 extends over 16 amino acids. The DNA for the CDR3 is TGTGCCAGCAGTTACTCGTTTGGGGGCCCCCAAGAGACCCAGTACTTC. Protein product: CASSYSFGGPQETQYF.

This clone was seen a few times. The chain couples TRBV7-2 to TRBJ2-6; D possibly corresponds to TRBD2 (6 bases). The CDR3 is made up of 14 amino acids. Germline loops: CDR1 SGHTA, CDR2 FQGNSA. Trimming removed 6 bases at V and 10 bases at J, with 16 bases between. The CDR3 bases are TGTGCCAGCAGGGCCCTGGGGGGTCTAAACGTCCTGACTTTC. Protein product: CASRALGGLNVLTF.

This clone was recorded only once. J is TRBJ1-2 and V is TRBV24-1; the D is unclear. Germline lookup yields CDR1 KGHDR and CDR2 SFDVKD. Trimming took off 0 bases at V and 6 bases at J, with 10 bases between the two ends. CDR3 length equals 14 residues. CDR3 protein: CATSDLGRENGYTF. As DNA, the CDR3 is TGTGCCACCAGTGATTTGGGGAGGGAGAATGGCTACACCTTC.

This chain uses TRBV11-3 with TRBJ2-5, with TRBD2 identical over 9 bases. Germline assignment: CDR1 SGHNT and CDR2 YENEEA. With V trimmed by 0 bases and J by 10 bases, 3 bases remained unmatched. The CDR3 runs 13 residues. CDR3 sequence reads: CASSLEAGGVQYF. As DNA, the CDR3 is TGTGCCAGCAGCTTAGAGGCGGGAGGGGTCCAGTACTTC.

The chain's CDR3 is CASSLALGLGGTDTQYF. DNA for the CDR3: TGTGCCAGCAGCTTGGCCCTGGGGCTTGGGGGCACAGATACGCAGTATTTT. This sequence joins TRBV5-6 and TRBJ2-3; a possible D gene is TRBD1 (5 bases). Trimming removed 0 bases from V and 1 base from J, with 15 bases in between. Per germline, CDR1 SGHDT and CDR2 YYEEEE. CDR3 length equals 17 residues. The full variable domain, its missing parts supplied by reference TRBV5-6 and TRBJ2-3, is DAGVTQSPTHLIKTRGQQVTLRCSPKSGHDTVSWYQQALGQGPQFIFQYYEEEERQRGNFPDRFSGHQFPNYSSELNVNALLLGDSALYLCASSLALGLGGTDTQYFGPGTRLTVL.

This rearrangement joins TRBV4-1 to TRBJ2-1, with 7 bases identical to TRBD2. This CDR3 has 16 amino acids. J lost 10 bases, V lost 1 base, and 13 bases had no gene match. Germline V gene data show CDR1 as MGHRA and CDR2 as YSYEKL. This chain's CDR3 is CASSQGGGEANREQFF. In nucleotides, the CDR3 is TGCGCCAGCAGCCAAGGTGGGGGGGAGGCCAATCGGGAGCAGTTCTTC.

In its sample, this clone was seen many times. The chain employs TRBV19 and TRBJ1-1; tentative D call: TRBD1 (5 bases). Germline CDR1 LNHDA, CDR2 SQIVND (reference sequence). The CDR3 consists of 14 residues. Trimming shortened V by 5 bases and J by 4 bases, and 14 bases separated the two germline ends. The CDR3 region has the DNA TGTGCCAGTAGTCGGGCGGGGAGGGGCACTGAAGCTTTCTTT. Amino acids: CASSRAGRGTEAFF.

In its sample, this clone was seen once. V and J are TRBV3-1 (or the pseudogene TRBV3-2) and TRBJ2-3; 7 bases match TRBD2. Unmatched junction bases numbered 3, after V lost 1 base and J lost 14 bases. The CDR3 has 11 residues. Germline CDR1 is LGHDT and CDR2 is YNNKEL (reference sequence). As DNA, the CDR3 is TGTGCCAGCAGCCAAGCCGGGAGGAGGTATTTT. It specifies CASSQAGRRYF.

This sequence joins TRBV7-9 and TRBJ2-5; 8 bases are shared with TRBD2. V gave up 10 bases and J gave up 5 bases; unmatched junction bases: 6. This CDR3 comprises 12 residues. Germline-derived CDR1 and CDR2 are SEHNR and FQNEAQ (reference sequence). The CDR3 sequence is CATSGGIETQYF. The DNA of the CDR3 is TGTGCCACCTCGGGGGGGATCGAGACCCAGTACTTC.

The rearrangement joins TRBV3-1 (or the pseudogene TRBV3-2) to TRBJ2-7; TRBD2 matches 7 bases. Germline V CDR1 and CDR2: LGHDT, YNNKEL (reference sequence). With V trimmed by 4 bases and J by 4 bases, 4 bases remained unmatched. This CDR3 has 13 amino acids. The CDR3 DNA reads TGTGCCAGCAGCCGGAGCGGGGATTACGAGCAGTACTTC. It yields the protein CASSRSGDYEQYF.

The count of this clone is one. The V call is TRBV5-5, the J call TRBJ1-2; D might be TRBD1 (6 bases). The CDR3 totals 14 residues. Germline V gene sequence: CDR1 SGHKS, CDR2 YYEKEE (reference sequence). The germline V and J ends were trimmed by 4 bases and 8 bases, with 18 bases remaining between them. CDR3 residues: CASSLDRTFGGYTF. The CDR3 DNA sequence: TGTGCCAGCAGCCTTGACAGGACCTTCGGCGGCTACACCTTC.

The CDR3 protein is CASSLDLRSGGGGGELFF. The CDR3 region has the DNA TGCGCCAGCAGCTTGGACCTCCGGTCAGGGGGCGGTGGCGGGGAGCTGTTTTTT. The chain couples TRBV5-1 to TRBJ2-2, with 8 positions matching TRBD1. The V gene end was trimmed by 0 bases and the J gene end by 7 bases; junction bases not matched to a gene: 14. Germline V lookup: CDR1 SGHRS, CDR2 YFSETQ. This CDR3 is 18 amino acids long.

The V gene is TRBV5-5, the J gene TRBJ1-3; 12 positions match TRBD1. Germline-derived CDR1 and CDR2 are SGHKS and YYEKEE (reference sequence). This CDR3 has 16 residues. Trimming cost V 0 bases and J 7 bases; bases outside gene matches: 5. This chain's CDR3 is CASSLGRGQGANTIYF. The CDR3, as DNA: TGTGCCAGCAGCTTGGGGAGGGGACAGGGGGCGAACACCATATATTTT.